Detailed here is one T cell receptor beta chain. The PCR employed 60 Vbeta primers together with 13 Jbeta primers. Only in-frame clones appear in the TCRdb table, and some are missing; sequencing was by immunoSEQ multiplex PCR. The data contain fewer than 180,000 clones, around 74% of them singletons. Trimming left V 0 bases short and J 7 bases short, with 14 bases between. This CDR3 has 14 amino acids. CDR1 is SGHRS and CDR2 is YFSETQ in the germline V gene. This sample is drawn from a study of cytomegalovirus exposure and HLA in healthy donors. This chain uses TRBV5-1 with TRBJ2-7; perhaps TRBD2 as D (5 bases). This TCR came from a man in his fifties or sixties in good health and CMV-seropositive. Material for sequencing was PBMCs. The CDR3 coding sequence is TGCGCCAGCAGCTTGGATCCGGGAAGGAATGAGCAGTACTTC. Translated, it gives CASSLDPGRNEQYF.